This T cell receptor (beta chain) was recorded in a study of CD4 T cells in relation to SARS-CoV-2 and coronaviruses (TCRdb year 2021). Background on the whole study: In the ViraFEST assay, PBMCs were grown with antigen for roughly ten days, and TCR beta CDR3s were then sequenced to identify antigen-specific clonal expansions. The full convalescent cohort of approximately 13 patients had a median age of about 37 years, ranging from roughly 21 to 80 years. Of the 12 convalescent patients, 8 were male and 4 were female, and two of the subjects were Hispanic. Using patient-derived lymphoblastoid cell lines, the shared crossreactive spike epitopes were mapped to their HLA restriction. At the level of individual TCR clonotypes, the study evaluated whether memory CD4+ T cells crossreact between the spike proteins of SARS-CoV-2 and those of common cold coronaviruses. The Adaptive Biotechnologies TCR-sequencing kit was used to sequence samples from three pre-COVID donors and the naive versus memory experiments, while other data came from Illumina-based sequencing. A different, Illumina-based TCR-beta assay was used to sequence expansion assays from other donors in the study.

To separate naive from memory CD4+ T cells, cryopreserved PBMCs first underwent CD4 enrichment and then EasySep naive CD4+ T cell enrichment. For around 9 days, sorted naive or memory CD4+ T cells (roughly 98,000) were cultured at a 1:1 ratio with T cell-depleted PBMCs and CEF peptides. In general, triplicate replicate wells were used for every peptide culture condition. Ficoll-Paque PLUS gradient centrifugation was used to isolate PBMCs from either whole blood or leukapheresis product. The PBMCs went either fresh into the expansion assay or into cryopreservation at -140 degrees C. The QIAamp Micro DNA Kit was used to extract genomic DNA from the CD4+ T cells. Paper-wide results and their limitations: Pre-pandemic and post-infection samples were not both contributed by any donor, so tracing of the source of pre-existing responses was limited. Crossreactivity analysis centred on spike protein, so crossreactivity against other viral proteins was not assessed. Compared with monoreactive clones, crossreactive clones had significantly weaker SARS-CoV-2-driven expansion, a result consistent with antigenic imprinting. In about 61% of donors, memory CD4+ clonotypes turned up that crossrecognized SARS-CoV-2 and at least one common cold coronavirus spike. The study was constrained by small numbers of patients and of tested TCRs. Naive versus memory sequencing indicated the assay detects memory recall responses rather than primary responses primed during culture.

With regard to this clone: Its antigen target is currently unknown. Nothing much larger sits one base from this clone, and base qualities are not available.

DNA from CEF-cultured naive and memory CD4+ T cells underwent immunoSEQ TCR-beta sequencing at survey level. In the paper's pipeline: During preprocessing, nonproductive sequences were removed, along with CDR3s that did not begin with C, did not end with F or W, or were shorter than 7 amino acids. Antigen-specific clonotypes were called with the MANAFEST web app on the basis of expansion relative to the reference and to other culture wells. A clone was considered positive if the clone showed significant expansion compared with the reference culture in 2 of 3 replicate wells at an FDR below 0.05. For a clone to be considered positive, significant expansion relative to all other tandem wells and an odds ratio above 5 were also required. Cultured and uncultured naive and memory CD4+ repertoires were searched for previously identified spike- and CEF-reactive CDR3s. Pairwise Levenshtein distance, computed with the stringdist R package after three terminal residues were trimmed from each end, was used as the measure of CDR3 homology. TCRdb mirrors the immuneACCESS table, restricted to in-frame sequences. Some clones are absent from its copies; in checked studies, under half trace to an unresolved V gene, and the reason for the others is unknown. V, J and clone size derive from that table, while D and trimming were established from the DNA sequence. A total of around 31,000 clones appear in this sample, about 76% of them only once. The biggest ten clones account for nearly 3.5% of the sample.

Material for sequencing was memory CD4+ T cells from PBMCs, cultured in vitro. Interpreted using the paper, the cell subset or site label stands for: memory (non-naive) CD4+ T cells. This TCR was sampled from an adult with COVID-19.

The DNA sequence is given as TGTGCCAGCCAGCCCATGGGAGGGGGGATGAACACTGAAGCTTTCTTT. This is translated as CASQPMGGGMNTEAFF. Rearrangement joined TRBV5-4 to TRBJ1-1; a weak D assignment points to TRBD1 (6 bases agree). Including cysteine and phenylalanine, the CDR3 has 16 amino acids. Only the CDR3 DNA is retained, 48 bases long and in frame from the first base. The CDR1 and CDR2 encoded by the germline V gene (reference sequence) are SGHNT and YYREEE. Trimming at the junction amounts to 7 bases on V and 0 bases on J, and the germline ends lie 19 bases apart.